Following are 30 T cell receptor beta chains from one sample sequenced in a study of T-cell reconstitution after alpha-beta-depleted transplantation in children. Preparation of the TCRbeta library involved a method that used unique molecular identifiers. One entry per CDR3 protein, called by TCRdb with MiXCR from the PCR reads. The sample lists about 980,000 distinct CDR3 sequences, roughly 29% occurring once. The sample consisted of PBMCs, mostly from graft donor cells, taken 360 days after TCRalphabeta/CD19-depleted stem cell transplant. These receptors were obtained from a boy under three years old who had a stem cell transplant for SCID, so the T cells may come from the graft donor.

In its sample, this clonotype was seen a few times. The genes are TRBV19 and TRBJ2-1, with 8 bases identical to TRBD2. Germline V gene lookup returns CDR1 LNHDA and CDR2 SQIVND (reference sequence). V trimming: 7 bases; J trimming: 8 bases; junction bases outside the gene matches: 10. The CDR3 is made up of 14 amino acids. CDR3 residues: CASKPSGGRDEQFF. The CDR3 DNA sequence: TGTGCCAGTAAACCGAGCGGGGGTCGGGATGAGCAGTTCTTC.

V is TRBV7-9 and J is TRBJ2-5; 8 nucleotides agree with TRBD2. The germline CDR1 and CDR2 sequences are SEHNR and FQNEAQ (reference sequence). This CDR3 contains 14 residues. V dropped 1 base and J dropped 5; count of bases not matched to a gene: 3. CDR3 region: CASSLDGGGETQYF. DNA for the CDR3: TGTGCCAGCAGCTTAGATGGCGGGGGGGAGACCCAGTACTTC.

The J gene is TRBJ1-5, the V gene TRBV24-1; D is unclear. Per germline, CDR1 KGHDR and CDR2 SFDVKD. The V and J ends lost 9 bases and 0 bases respectively, with 14 bases between them. The CDR3 has 15 residues. CDR3 protein: CATHEEGYSNQPQHF. As DNA, the CDR3 is TGTGCCACCCACGAGGAGGGATATAGCAATCAGCCCCAGCATTTT.

V is TRBV5-1 and J is TRBJ2-5, with 9 bases lining up with TRBD1. The CDR3 is made up of 15 amino acids. V lost 4 bases and J lost 1; bases outside the gene matches: 5. Germline V CDR1 and CDR2: SGHRS, YFSETQ. CDR3 protein: CASSQGQGTQETQYF. The CDR3 DNA is TGCGCCAGCAGCCAAGGACAGGGGACCCAAGAGACCCAGTACTTC. Based on the CDR3 plus reference TRBV5-1 and TRBJ2-5, the full variable domain is KAGVTQTPRYLIKTRGQQVTLSCSPISGHRSVSWYQQTPGQGLQFLFEYFSETQRNKGNFPGRFSGRQFSNSRSEMNVSTLELGDSALYLCASSQGQGTQETQYFGPGTRLLVL.

A few counts support this clonotype. The chain carries TRBV4-1 and TRBJ2-7, with unresolved D. CDR3 length: 12 amino acids. Germline V gives CDR1 MGHRA, CDR2 YSYEKL. With 4 bases removed from V and 7 bases from J, the gap between germline ends came to 11 bases. CDR3 DNA sequence: TGCGCCAGCAGCCCCAACCTCCGGGAGCAGTACTTC. Translation gives CASSPNLREQYF.

V is TRBV24-1 and J is TRBJ2-7, with D maybe TRBD2 (5 bases). Germline CDR1 is KGHDR and CDR2 is SFDVKD. The CDR3 is 15 residues long. Trimming took off 3 bases at V and 5 bases at J, with 16 bases between the two ends. The CDR3: CATSDGADPLDEQYF. The CDR3 region has the DNA TGTGCCACCAGTGATGGAGCGGACCCCCTGGACGAGCAGTACTTC.

This clonotype has just a few counts. The V gene is TRBV5-1, the J gene TRBJ2-1; 15 bases are a match to TRBD2. Germline V CDR1 and CDR2: SGHRS, YFSETQ. The junction had 1 base not matched to a gene; V was cut back by 3 bases and J by 6 bases. CDR3 length equals 15 residues. This CDR3 reads CASSWTSGGGNEQFF. Here the CDR3 DNA reads TGCGCCAGCAGCTGGACTAGCGGGGGGGGCAATGAGCAGTTCTTC.

CDR3 in amino acids: CASSLPPRTPSYEQYF. For the CDR3, the DNA is TGTGCCAGCAGTTTGCCTCCTAGGACACCCTCCTACGAGCAGTACTTC. The gene calls are TRBV28 and TRBJ2-7; tentative D call: TRBD1 (5 bases). V shed 3 bases and J shed 0 bases, with 15 bases lying between them. The CDR3 has 16 residues. Germline V CDR1 and CDR2: MDHEN, SYDVKM.

This clonotype was observed a few times. The chain recombines TRBV12-3 or TRBV12-4 with TRBJ1-2, with 9 positions matching TRBD1. The CDR3 is made up of 15 amino acids. With 5 bases clipped from V and 3 bases from J, the junction kept 7 bases outside the gene matches. CDR3 residues: CASSPDRGIDYGYTF. The CDR3 nucleotides read TGTGCCAGCAGTCCAGACAGGGGGATTGACTATGGCTACACCTTC.

This chain connects TRBV11-2 to TRBJ2-3; 10 bases are a match to TRBD2. With 5 bases clipped from V and 5 bases from J, the junction kept 10 bases outside the gene matches. Germline V lookup: CDR1 SGHAT, CDR2 FQNNGV. This CDR3 has 16 residues. The CDR3, as DNA: TGTGCCAGCAGCGTTAGCGGGGGGTTCAAGGGAGATACGCAGTATTTT. Translation: CASSVSGGFKGDTQYF.

This clonotype was recorded a few times. The V call is TRBV9, the J call TRBJ2-3, with 9 bases matching TRBD1. V trimming: 0 bases; J trimming: 3 bases; junction bases outside the gene matches: 2. CDR1 and CDR2 from the germline V gene are SGDLS and YYNGEE. There are 15 residues in the CDR3. The CDR3 DNA reads TGTGCCAGCAGCGTAGGGGACAGGGTAACAGATACGCAGTATTTT. Translation gives CASSVGDRVTDTQYF.

V is TRBV11-2 and J is TRBJ2-2; TRBD2 aligns across 9 bases. The V and J ends lost 0 bases and 6 bases, in that order; junction bases with no gene match: 11. This CDR3 comprises 18 residues. Germline V gene data show CDR1 as SGHAT and CDR2 as FQNNGV. For the CDR3, the DNA is TGTGCCAGCAGCTTAGAATTTGTAGCGGGGGTGCCGGCCGGGGAGCTGTTTTTT. Protein product: CASSLEFVAGVPAGELFF. The whole variable domain, remainder taken from reference TRBV11-2 and TRBJ2-2, is EAGVAQSPRYKIIEKRQSVAFWCNPISGHATLYWYQQILGQGPKLLIQFQNNGVVDDSQLPKDRFSAERLKGVDSTLKIQPAKLEDSAVYLCASSLEFVAGVPAGELFFGEGSRLTVL.

This clonotype has just a few counts. This chain links TRBV10-3 with TRBJ2-7; D may be TRBD1 or TRBD2 (5 bases each). Trimming removed 4 bases from V and 2 bases from J, with 9 bases in between. This CDR3 is 13 amino acids long. Germline V CDR1 and CDR2: ENHRY, SYGVKD. This chain's CDR3 is CAISGWGTYEQYF. CDR3 bases: TGTGCCATCAGTGGTTGGGGGACCTACGAGCAGTACTTC.

The chain recombines TRBV7-2 with TRBJ2-7, with 7 bases identical to TRBD1. The CDR3 is made up of 15 amino acids. The V gene end was trimmed by 5 bases and the J gene end by 3 bases; junction bases not matched to a gene: 10. Germline-derived CDR1 and CDR2 are SGHTA and FQGNSA. CDR3 region: CASSRRQGGGYEQYF. Here the CDR3 DNA reads TGTGCCAGCAGCCGAAGACAGGGCGGCGGCTACGAGCAGTACTTC.

This chain joins TRBV18 and TRBJ2-7, with D uncertain. The ends were cut back, 5 bases at V and 3 bases at J, with 8 bases in the middle. The CDR3 length is 12 residues. Germline V lookup: CDR1 KGHSH, CDR2 LQKENI. DNA of the CDR3: TGTGCCAGCTCAGCCAGCCGCTACGAGCAGTACTTC. Protein product: CASSASRYEQYF.

The gene calls are TRBV28 and TRBJ1-2; no firm D call. The CDR3 totals 12 residues. CDR1 is MDHEN and CDR2 is SYDVKM in the germline V gene. V lost 6 bases to trimming and J lost 7 bases, with 12 bases between them. The CDR3 sequence: CASRGWPRGYTF. As DNA, the CDR3 is TGTGCCAGCAGGGGTTGGCCCCGTGGCTACACCTTC.

The rearrangement uses TRBV4-1 and TRBJ1-2, with TRBD1 identical over 7 bases. Germline V gives CDR1 MGHRA, CDR2 YSYEKL. V was pared by 1 base and J by 4 bases, with 9 bases of the junction left unmatched. The CDR3 spans 16 residues. CDR3: CASSQAKAGGSYGYTF. CDR3 DNA sequence: TGCGCCAGCAGCCAAGCAAAGGCAGGGGGATCCTATGGCTACACCTTC.

The sample holds many counts of this clonotype. V is TRBV4-2 and J is TRBJ1-4, with D unresolved. V gave up 0 bases and J gave up 8 bases, with 13 bases separating them. The germline CDR1 and CDR2 sequences are LGHNA and YNFKEQ. CDR3 length: 15 amino acids. This chain's CDR3 is CASSQDRKGREKLFF. The CDR3 DNA follows: TGTGCCAGCAGCCAAGATCGGAAGGGTCGGGAAAAACTGTTTTTT.

This clonotype was found once. The chain carries TRBV2 and TRBJ2-3; 8 nucleotides match TRBD2. The CDR3 sequence is 15 residues long. V lost 5 bases to trimming and J lost 5 bases; unmatched junction nucleotides: 9. The V gene's germline CDR1 is SNHLY and CDR2 FYNNEI. The CDR3 region is CASSRNSGVKDTQYF. The CDR3, as DNA: TGTGCCAGCAGTAGGAATAGCGGGGTGAAAGATACGCAGTATTTT.

V and J are TRBV2 and TRBJ2-7, with TRBD1 matching over 7 bases. CDR1 is SNHLY and CDR2 is FYNNEI in the germline V gene. After removal of 6 bases from V and 3 bases from J, the junction contained 8 bases not matched to a gene. The CDR3 consists of 14 residues. CDR3 amino acids: CASRGKGQSYEQYF. The CDR3, as DNA: TGTGCCAGCAGGGGGAAGGGACAGAGCTACGAGCAGTACTTC.

The chain recombines TRBV4-1 with TRBJ1-2, with D perhaps matching TRBD1 (6 bases). This CDR3 is 14 amino acids long. V dropped 3 bases and J dropped 6 bases, with 14 bases sitting between them. The germline CDR1 and CDR2 sequences are MGHRA and YSYEKL. CDR3 protein: CASSQTGTQNGYTF. Here the CDR3 DNA reads TGCGCCAGCAGCCAGACCGGGACACAAAATGGCTACACCTTC.

This clonotype was counted a few times. The chain recombines TRBV29-1 with TRBJ2-7, with D perhaps matching TRBD1 or TRBD2 (5 bases each). The length of the CDR3 is 13 residues. V was pared by 3 bases and J by 2 bases, with 11 bases between. Germline V gives CDR1 SQVTM, CDR2 ANQGSEA. The CDR3 here is CSVDGGGAYEQYF. The DNA for the CDR3 is TGCAGCGTTGACGGTGGGGGAGCCTACGAGCAGTACTTC.

This clonotype was detected many times. This chain links TRBV7-9 with TRBJ1-3, with 7 bases lining up with TRBD1. With V trimmed by 3 bases and J by 3 bases, 11 bases remained unmatched. The CDR3 runs to 17 residues. Germline V gene sequence: CDR1 SEHNR, CDR2 FQNEAQ (reference sequence). Written as DNA, the CDR3 is TGTGCCAGCAGCTTGAACAGGGGTGGCCTTCTTGGAAACACCATATATTTT. It encodes CASSLNRGGLLGNTIYF.

This clonotype was counted only a few times. V and J are TRBV6-2 or TRBV6-3 and TRBJ2-2; TRBD2 is a possible D gene (5 bases). The germline V and J ends were trimmed by 6 bases and 5 bases, with 16 bases remaining between them. The CDR3 loop spans 15 amino acids. Germline V gene data show CDR1 as MNHEY and CDR2 as SVGEGT. In DNA form, the CDR3 reads TGTGCCAGCAGAAACGACGGGGTCAGGACCGGGGAGCTGTTTTTT. The encoded protein is CASRNDGVRTGELFF.

The rearrangement links TRBV5-6 to TRBJ2-4; 7 bases agree with TRBD1. The V and J ends lost 2 bases and 0 bases, in that order; junction bases with no gene match: 2. CDR3 length: 15 residues. Germline lookup yields CDR1 SGHDT and CDR2 YYEEEE. Here the CDR3 reads CASSLQGIAKNIQYF. The DNA of the CDR3 is TGTGCCAGCAGCTTACAGGGGATAGCCAAAAACATTCAGTACTTC.

There are a few counts of this clonotype. The chain links TRBV20-1 to TRBJ2-2, with a weak D call TRBD2 (6 bases). CDR1 and CDR2 from the germline V gene are DFQATT and SNEGSKA (reference sequence). The V end lost 0 bases, the J end lost 5 bases, and 10 bases lay between the germline ends. The CDR3 loop spans 14 amino acids. The CDR3 here is CSARDWDLTGELFF. In nucleotides, the CDR3 is TGCAGTGCTAGAGATTGGGACTTAACCGGGGAGCTGTTTTTT.

The V call is TRBV4-1, the J call TRBJ1-1; D is undetermined. The CDR3 runs 11 residues. V lost 1 base and J 7 bases, leaving 4 bases between the germline ends. CDR1 MGHRA and CDR2 YSYEKL come from the germline V gene. The CDR3 loop reads CASSQAVEAFF. The CDR3 DNA follows: TGCGCCAGCAGCCAAGCGGTTGAAGCTTTCTTT.

The chain joins TRBV5-1 to TRBJ2-2, with D uncertain. The CDR3 has 15 amino acids. Deletions cut 4 bases from V and 7 bases from J, with 17 bases between. Germline V gene lookup returns CDR1 SGHRS and CDR2 YFSETQ. The CDR3 DNA sequence: TGCGCCAGCAGCACCCGGACCCACTCCGTCGGGGAGCTGTTTTTT. This sequence encodes CASSTRTHSVGELFF. The full variable domain, in which reference TRBV5-1 and TRBJ2-2 provide the parts outside the CDR3, is KAGVTQTPRYLIKTRGQQVTLSCSPISGHRSVSWYQQTPGQGLQFLFEYFSETQRNKGNFPGRFSGRQFSNSRSEMNVSTLELGDSALYLCASSTRTHSVGELFFGEGSRLTVL.

The rearrangement uses TRBV15 and TRBJ2-5; the D call may be TRBD1 or TRBD2 (5 bases each). Trimming left V 3 bases short and J 3 bases short, with 11 bases between. This CDR3 has 14 residues. Germline V gene data show CDR1 as LNHNV and CDR2 as YYDKDF (reference sequence). This CDR3 reads CATSRWQGEETQYF. DNA of the CDR3: TGTGCCACCAGCAGGTGGCAGGGAGAAGAGACCCAGTACTTC.

The sample holds a few counts of this clonotype. The chain couples TRBV20-1 to TRBJ2-5; 7 bases are shared with TRBD1. In germline, CDR1 is DFQATT, CDR2 SNEGSKA (reference sequence). The CDR3 totals 14 residues. The J segment lost 2 bases and the V segment lost 5 bases, leaving 8 bases of the junction unmatched. CDR3 sequence: CSAPTGTEQETQYF. The CDR3 DNA sequence: TGCAGTGCTCCAACCGGGACAGAGCAAGAGACCCAGTACTTC.